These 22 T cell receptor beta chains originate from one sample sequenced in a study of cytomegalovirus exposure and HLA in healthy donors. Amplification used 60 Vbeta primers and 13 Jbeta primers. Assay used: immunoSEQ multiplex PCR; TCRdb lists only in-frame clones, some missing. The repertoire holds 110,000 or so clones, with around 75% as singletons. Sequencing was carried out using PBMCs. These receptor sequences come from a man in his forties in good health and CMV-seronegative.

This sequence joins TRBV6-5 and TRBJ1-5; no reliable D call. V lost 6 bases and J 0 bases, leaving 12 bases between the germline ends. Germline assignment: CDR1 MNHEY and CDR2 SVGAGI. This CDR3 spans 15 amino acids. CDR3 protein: CASRVGKYSNQPQHF. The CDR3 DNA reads TGTGCCAGCAGAGTCGGGAAATATAGCAATCAGCCCCAGCATTTT.

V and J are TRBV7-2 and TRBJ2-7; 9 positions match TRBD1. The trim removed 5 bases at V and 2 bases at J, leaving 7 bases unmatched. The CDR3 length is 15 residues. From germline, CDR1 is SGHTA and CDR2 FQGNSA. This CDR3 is CASSPRQGGPYEQYF. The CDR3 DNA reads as TGTGCCAGCAGCCCCCGACAGGGGGGTCCCTACGAGCAGTACTTC.

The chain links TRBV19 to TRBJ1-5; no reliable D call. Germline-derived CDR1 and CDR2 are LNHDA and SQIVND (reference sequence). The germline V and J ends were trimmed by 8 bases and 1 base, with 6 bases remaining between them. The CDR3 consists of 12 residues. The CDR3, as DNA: TGTGCCAGTCGAGAAAGCAATCAGCCCCAGCATTTT. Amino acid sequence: CASRESNQPQHF.

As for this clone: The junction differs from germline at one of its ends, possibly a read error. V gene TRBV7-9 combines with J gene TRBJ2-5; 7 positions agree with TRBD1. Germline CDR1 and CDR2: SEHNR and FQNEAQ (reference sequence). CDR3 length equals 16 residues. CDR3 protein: CSSSRSGGAYQETQYF. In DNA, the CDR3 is TGTTCCAGCAGCCGATCAGGGGGAGCGTACCAAGAGACCCAGTACTTC.

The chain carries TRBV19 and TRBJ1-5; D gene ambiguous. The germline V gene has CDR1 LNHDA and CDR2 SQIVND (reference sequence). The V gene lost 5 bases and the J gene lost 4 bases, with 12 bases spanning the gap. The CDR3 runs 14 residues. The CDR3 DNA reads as TGTGCCAGTAGTCCACGGACGGGGAATCAGCCCCAGCATTTT. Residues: CASSPRTGNQPQHF. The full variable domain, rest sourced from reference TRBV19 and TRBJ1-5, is DGGITQSPKYLFRKEGQNVTLSCEQNLNHDAMYWYRQDPGQGLRLIYYSQIVNDFQKGDIAEGYSVSREKKESFPLTVTSAQKNPTAFYLCASSPRTGNQPQHFGDGTRLSIL.

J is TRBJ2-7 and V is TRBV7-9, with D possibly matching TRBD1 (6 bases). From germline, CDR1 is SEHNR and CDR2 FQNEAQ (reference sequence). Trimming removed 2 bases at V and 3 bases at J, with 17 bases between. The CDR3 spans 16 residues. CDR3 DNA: TGTGCCAGCAGCTTACTAGGACAGAGGACAAACTACGAGCAGTACTTC. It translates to CASSLLGQRTNYEQYF.

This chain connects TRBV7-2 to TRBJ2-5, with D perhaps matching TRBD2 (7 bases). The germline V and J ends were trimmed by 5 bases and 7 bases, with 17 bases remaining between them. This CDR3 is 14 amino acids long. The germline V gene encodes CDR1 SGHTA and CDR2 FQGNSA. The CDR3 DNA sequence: TGTGCCAGCAGCCTCATGGCGGGGGCAGCGACCCAGTACTTC. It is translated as CASSLMAGAATQYF. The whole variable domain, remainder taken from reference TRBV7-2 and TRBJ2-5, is GAGVSQSPSNKVTEKGKDVELRCDPISGHTALYWYRQSLGQGLEFLIYFQGNSAPDKSGLPSDRFSAERTGGSVSTLTIQRTQQEDSAVYLCASSLMAGAATQYFGPGTRLLVL.

CDR3 coding DNA: TGTGCCAGCGGGGACAACTACAATGAGCAGTTCTTC. This gives the protein CASGDNYNEQFF. The gene calls are TRBV2 and TRBJ2-1, with D tentatively TRBD1 (6 bases). CDR1 is SNHLY, CDR2 FYNNEI, per germline. This CDR3 region has 12 residues. V lost 8 bases to trimming and J lost 3 bases, with 8 bases between them.

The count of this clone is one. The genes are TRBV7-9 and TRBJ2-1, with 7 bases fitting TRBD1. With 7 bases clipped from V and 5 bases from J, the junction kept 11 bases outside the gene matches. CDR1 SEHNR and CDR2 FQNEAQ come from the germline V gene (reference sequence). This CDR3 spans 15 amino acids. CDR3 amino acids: CASNTIGTAHNEQFF. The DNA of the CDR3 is TGTGCCAGCAACACGATTGGGACAGCACACAATGAGCAGTTCTTC.

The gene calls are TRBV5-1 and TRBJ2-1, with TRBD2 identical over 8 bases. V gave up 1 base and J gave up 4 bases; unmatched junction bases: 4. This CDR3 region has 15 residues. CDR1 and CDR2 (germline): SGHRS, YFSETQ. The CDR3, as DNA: TGCGCCAGCAGCTTGCTAGCGGGTTCTTACAATGAGCAGTTCTTC. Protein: CASSLLAGSYNEQFF. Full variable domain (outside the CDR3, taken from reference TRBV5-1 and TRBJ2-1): KAGVTQTPRYLIKTRGQQVTLSCSPISGHRSVSWYQQTPGQGLQFLFEYFSETQRNKGNFPGRFSGRQFSNSRSEMNVSTLELGDSALYLCASSLLAGSYNEQFFGPGTRLTVL.

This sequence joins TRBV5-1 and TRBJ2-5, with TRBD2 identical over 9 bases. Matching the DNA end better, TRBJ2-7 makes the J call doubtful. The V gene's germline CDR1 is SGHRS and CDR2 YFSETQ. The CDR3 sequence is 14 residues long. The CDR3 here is CASSIAGVYGEQYF. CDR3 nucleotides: TGCGCCAGCAGCATAGCGGGAGTATATGGCGAGCAGTACTTC.

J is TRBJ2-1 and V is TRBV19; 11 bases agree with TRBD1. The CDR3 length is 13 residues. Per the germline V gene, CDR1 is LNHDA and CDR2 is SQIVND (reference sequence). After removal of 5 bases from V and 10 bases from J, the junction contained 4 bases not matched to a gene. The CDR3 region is CASSPWDRGEQFF. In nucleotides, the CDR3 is TGTGCCAGTAGTCCTTGGGACAGGGGGGAGCAGTTCTTC.

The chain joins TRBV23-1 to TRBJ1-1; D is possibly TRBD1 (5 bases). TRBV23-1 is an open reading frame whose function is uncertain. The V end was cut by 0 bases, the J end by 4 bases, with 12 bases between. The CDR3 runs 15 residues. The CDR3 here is CASSQSRGQGTEAFF. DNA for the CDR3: TGCGCCAGCAGTCAATCAAGGGGCCAGGGCACTGAAGCTTTCTTT.

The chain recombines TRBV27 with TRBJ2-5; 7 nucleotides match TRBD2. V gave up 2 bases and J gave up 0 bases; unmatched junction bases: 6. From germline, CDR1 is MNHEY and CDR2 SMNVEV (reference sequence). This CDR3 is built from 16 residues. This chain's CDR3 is CASSLLGGGDQETQYF. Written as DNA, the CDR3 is TGTGCCAGCAGTTTACTAGGTGGGGGGGACCAAGAGACCCAGTACTTC.

The CDR3 region is CASRIQGNYGYTF. CDR3 coding DNA: TGTGCCAGCAGGATTCAGGGTAACTATGGCTACACCTTC. The chain couples TRBV2 to TRBJ1-2; perhaps TRBD1 as D (5 bases). With 6 bases removed from V and 1 base from J, the gap between germline ends came to 9 bases. Germline V gene data show CDR1 as SNHLY and CDR2 as FYNNEI. There are 13 residues in the CDR3.

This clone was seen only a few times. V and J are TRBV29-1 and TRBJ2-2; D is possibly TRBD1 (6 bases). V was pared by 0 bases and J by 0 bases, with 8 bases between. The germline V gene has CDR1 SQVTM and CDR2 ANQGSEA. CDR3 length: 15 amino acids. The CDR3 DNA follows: TGCAGCGTTGAAGACGAGGGGGCGAACACCGGGGAGCTGTTTTTT. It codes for CSVEDEGANTGELFF.

The CDR3 reads CASSYGQGASGANVLTF. As DNA, the CDR3 is TGCGCCAGCAGCTACGGACAGGGGGCTTCTGGGGCCAACGTCCTGACTTTC. This chain connects TRBV5-1 to TRBJ2-6, with 11 bases lining up with TRBD1. CDR1 SGHRS and CDR2 YFSETQ come from the germline V gene. Unmatched junction bases numbered 3, after V lost 3 bases and J lost 1 base. The CDR3 has 17 amino acids.

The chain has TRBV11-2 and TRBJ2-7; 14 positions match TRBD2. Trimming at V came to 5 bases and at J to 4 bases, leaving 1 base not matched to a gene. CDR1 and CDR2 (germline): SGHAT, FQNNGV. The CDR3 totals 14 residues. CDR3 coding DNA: TGTGCCAGCAGCGGGACTAGCGGGGGATACGAGCAGTACTTC. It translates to CASSGTSGGYEQYF.

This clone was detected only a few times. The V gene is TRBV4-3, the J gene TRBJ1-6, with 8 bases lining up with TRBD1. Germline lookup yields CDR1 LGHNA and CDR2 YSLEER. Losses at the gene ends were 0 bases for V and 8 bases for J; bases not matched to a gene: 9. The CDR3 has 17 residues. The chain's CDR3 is CASSQDGQGAGYSPLHF. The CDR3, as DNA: TGCGCCAGCAGCCAAGATGGCCAGGGGGCGGGTTATTCACCCCTCCACTTT.

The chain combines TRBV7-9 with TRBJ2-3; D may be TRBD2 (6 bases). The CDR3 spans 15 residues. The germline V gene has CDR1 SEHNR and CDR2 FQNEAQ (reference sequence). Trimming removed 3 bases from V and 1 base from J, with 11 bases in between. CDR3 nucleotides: TGTGCCAGCAGCTTTCTGTCTAGCGGCACAGATACGCAGTATTTT. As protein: CASSFLSSGTDTQYF.

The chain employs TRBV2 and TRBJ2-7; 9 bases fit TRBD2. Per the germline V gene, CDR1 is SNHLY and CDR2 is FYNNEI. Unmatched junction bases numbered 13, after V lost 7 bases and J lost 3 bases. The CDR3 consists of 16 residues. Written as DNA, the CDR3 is TGTGCCAGCACCATTAAGGGGGGCGGGGGGGACTACGAGCAGTACTTC. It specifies CASTIKGGGGDYEQYF.

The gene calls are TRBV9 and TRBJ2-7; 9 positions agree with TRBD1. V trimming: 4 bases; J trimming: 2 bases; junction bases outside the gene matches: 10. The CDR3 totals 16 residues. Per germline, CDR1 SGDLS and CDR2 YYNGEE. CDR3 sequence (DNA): TGTGCCAGCAGCCTAGATCCGGGACAGGGACCCTACGAGCAGTACTTC. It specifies CASSLDPGQGPYEQYF.